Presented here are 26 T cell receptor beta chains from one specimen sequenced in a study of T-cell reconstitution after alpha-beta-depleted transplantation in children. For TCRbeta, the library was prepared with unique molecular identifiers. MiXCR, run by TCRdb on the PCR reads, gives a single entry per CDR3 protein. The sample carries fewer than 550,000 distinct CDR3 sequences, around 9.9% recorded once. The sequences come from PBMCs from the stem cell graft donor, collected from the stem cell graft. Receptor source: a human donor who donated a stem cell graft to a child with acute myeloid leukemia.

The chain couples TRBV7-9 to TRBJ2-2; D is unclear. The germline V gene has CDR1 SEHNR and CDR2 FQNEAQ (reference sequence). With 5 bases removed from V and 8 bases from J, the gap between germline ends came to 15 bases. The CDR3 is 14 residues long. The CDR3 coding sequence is TGTGCCAGCAGCACCCGGACCCGCGCAGGGGAGCTGTTTTTT. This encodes CASSTRTRAGELFF.

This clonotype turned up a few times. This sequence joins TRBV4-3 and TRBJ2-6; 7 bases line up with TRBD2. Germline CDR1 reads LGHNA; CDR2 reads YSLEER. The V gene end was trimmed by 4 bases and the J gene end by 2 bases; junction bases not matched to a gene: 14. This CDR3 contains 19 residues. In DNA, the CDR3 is TGCGCCAGCAGCCTCAATATAGTCTCGGGAGGAACTGGGGCCAACGTCCTGACTTTC. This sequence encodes CASSLNIVSGGTGANVLTF.

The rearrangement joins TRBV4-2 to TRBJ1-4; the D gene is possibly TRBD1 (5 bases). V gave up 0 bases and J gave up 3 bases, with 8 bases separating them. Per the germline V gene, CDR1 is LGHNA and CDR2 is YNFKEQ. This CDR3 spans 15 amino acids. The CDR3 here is CASSQDSGPNEKLFF. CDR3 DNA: TGTGCCAGCAGCCAAGATTCGGGGCCTAATGAAAAACTGTTTTTT.

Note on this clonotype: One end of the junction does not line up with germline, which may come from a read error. CDR3 nucleotides: TGCAGCGTAAACAGGGATACTAACCATGGCTACACCTTC. Residues: CSVNRDTNHGYTF. The V and J genes are TRBV29-1 and TRBJ1-2; a possible D gene is TRBD1 (6 bases). The CDR3 is 13 amino acids. The germline V gene has CDR1 SQVTM and CDR2 ANQGSEA.

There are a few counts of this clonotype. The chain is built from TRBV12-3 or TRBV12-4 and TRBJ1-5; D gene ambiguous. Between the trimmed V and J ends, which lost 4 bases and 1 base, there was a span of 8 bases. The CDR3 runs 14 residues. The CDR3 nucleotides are TGTGCCAGCAGTTATCACGGGAGCAATCAGCCCCAGCATTTT. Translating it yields CASSYHGSNQPQHF.

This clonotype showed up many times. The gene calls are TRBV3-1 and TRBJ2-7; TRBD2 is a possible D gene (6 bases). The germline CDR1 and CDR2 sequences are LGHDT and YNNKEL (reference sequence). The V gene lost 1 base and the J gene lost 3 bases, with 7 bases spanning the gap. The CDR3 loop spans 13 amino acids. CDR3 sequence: CASSQGLVYEQYF. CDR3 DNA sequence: TGTGCCAGCAGCCAAGGACTAGTCTACGAGCAGTACTTC.

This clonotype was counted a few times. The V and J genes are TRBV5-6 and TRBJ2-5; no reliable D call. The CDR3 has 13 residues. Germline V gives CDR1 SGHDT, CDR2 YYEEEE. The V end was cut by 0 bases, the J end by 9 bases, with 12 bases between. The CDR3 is CASSLDVVVPQYF. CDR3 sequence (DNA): TGTGCCAGCAGCTTGGATGTAGTAGTCCCCCAGTACTTC.

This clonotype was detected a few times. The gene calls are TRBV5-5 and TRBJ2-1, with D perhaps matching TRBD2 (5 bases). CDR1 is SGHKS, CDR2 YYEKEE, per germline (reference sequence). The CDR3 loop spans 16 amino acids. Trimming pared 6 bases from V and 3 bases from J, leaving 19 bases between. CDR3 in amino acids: CASIAREALIYNEQFF. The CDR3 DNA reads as TGTGCCAGCATCGCTCGGGAAGCGCTAATCTACAATGAGCAGTTCTTC.

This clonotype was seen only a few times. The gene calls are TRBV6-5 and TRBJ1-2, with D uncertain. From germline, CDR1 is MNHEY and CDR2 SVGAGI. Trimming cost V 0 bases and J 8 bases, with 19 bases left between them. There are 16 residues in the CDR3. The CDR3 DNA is TGTGCCAGCAGTTACTCAGTCGGACGACGGGGAGCCGGCTACACCTTC. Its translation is CASSYSVGRRGAGYTF.

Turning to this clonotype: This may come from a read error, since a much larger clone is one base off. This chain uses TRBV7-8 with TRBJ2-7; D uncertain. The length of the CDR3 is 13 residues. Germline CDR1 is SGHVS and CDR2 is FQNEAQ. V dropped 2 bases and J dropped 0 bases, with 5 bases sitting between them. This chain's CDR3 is CASSLKDSYEQYF. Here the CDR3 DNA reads TGTGCCAGCAGCTTAAAGGACTCCTACGAGCAGTACTTC.

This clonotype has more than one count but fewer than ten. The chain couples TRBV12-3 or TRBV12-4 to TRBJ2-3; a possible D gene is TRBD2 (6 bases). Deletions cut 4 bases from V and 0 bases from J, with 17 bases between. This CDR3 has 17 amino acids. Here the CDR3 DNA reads TGTGCCAGCAGTTCCCAAGTTTCGGGGGAGAGCACAGATACGCAGTATTTT. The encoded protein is CASSSQVSGESTDTQYF.

DNA for the CDR3: TGTGCCAGCAAGCTAAACGCTAATAGCAATCAGCCCCAGCATTTT. Translated, it gives CASKLNANSNQPQHF. This chain links TRBV12-3 or TRBV12-4 with TRBJ1-5; no clear D gene. V lost 7 bases and J lost 0, with 13 bases in between. This CDR3 region has 15 residues.

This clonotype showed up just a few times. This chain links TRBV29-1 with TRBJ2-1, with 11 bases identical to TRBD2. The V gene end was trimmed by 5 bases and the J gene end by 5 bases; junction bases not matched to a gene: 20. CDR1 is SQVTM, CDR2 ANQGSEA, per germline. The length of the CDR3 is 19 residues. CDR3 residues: CSVLFGASGRTLLNNEQFF. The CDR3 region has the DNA TGCAGCGTTCTATTTGGAGCTAGCGGGAGGACTCTATTGAACAATGAGCAGTTCTTC.

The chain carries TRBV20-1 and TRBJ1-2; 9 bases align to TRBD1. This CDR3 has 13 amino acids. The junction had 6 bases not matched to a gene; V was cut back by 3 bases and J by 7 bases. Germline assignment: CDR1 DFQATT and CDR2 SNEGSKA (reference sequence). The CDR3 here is CSASGTGWGGYTF. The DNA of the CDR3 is TGCAGTGCTAGCGGGACAGGGTGGGGTGGCTACACCTTC.

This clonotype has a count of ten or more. The CDR3 DNA reads TGCAGCGTTGACCGGGGTCTTCTCGATGAGCAGTTCTTC. It encodes CSVDRGLLDEQFF. This chain connects TRBV29-1 to TRBJ2-1, with D possibly matching TRBD2 (5 bases). The CDR3 is 13 residues long. V gave up 3 bases and J gave up 8 bases, with 14 bases separating them. Germline V gives CDR1 SQVTM, CDR2 ANQGSEA.

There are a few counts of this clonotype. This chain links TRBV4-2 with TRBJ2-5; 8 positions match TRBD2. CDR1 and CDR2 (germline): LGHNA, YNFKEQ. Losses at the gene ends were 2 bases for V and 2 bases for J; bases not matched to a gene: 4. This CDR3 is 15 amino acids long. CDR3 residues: CASSQKRGTQETQYF. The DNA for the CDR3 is TGTGCCAGCAGCCAAAAGCGGGGGACACAAGAGACCCAGTACTTC.

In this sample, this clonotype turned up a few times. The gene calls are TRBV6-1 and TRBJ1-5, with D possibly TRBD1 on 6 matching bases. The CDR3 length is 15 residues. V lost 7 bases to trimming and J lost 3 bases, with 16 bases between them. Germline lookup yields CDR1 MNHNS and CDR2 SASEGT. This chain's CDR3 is CASKREQGNNQPQHF. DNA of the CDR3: TGTGCCAGCAAACGAGAACAGGGAAACAATCAGCCCCAGCATTTT.

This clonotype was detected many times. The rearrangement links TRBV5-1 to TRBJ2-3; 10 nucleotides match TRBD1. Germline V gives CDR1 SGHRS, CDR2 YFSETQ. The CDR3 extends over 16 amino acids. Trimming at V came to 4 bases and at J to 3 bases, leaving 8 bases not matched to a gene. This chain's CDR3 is CASSEGTGDRTDTQYF. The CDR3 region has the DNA TGCGCCAGCAGCGAAGGGACAGGGGATCGTACAGATACGCAGTATTTT. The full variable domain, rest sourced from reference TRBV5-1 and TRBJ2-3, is KAGVTQTPRYLIKTRGQQVTLSCSPISGHRSVSWYQQTPGQGLQFLFEYFSETQRNKGNFPGRFSGRQFSNSRSEMNVSTLELGDSALYLCASSEGTGDRTDTQYFGPGTRLTVL.

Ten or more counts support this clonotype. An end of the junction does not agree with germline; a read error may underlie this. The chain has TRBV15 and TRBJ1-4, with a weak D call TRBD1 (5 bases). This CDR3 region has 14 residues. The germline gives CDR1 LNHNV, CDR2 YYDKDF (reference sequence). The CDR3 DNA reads TGTGCCACCAGCAGTAATCTTGAGACCGGGACGGCGCTTTTT. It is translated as CATSSNLETGTALF.

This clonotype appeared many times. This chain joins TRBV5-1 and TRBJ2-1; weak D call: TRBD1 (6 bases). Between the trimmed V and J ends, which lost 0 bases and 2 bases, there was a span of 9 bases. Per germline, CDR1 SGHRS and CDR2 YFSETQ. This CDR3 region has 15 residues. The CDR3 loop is CASSLDGQTYNEQFF. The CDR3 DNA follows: TGCGCCAGCAGCTTGGATGGACAGACCTACAATGAGCAGTTCTTC.

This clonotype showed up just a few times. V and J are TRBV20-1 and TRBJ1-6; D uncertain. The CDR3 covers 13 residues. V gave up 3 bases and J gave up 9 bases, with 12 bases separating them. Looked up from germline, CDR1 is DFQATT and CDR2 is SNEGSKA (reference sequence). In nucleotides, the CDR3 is TGCAGTGCTAGTCCCACAGAGGCTTCACCCCTCCACTTT. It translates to CSASPTEASPLHF.

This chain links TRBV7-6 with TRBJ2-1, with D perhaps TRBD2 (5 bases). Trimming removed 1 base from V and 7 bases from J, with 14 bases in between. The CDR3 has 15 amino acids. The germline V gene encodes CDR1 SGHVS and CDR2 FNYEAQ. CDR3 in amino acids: CASSLGPTRENEQFF. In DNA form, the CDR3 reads TGTGCCAGCAGCTTAGGACCCACGAGGGAGAATGAGCAGTTCTTC. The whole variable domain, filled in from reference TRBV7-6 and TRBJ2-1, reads GAGVSQSPRYKVTKRGQDVALRCDPISGHVSLYWYRQALGQGPEFLTYFNYEAQQDKSGLPNDRFSAERPEGSISTLTIQRTEQRDSAMYRCASSLGPTRENEQFFGPGTRLTVL.

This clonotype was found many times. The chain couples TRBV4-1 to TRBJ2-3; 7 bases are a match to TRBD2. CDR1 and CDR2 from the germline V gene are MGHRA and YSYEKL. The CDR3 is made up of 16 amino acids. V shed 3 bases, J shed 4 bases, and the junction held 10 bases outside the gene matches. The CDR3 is CASSHWGGDPSDTQYF. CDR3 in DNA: TGCGCCAGCAGCCACTGGGGGGGAGATCCGTCAGATACGCAGTATTTT.

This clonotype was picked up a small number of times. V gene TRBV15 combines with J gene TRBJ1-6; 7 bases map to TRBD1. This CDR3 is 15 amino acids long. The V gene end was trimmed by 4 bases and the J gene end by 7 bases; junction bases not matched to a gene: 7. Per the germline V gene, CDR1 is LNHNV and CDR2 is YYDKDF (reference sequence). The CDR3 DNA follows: TGTGCCACCAGCAAGAGGGGGCTTGGGAATTCACCCCTCCACTTT. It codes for CATSKRGLGNSPLHF.

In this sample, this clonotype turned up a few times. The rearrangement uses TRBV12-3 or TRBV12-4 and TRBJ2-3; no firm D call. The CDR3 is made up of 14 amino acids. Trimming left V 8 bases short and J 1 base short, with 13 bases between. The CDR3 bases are TGTGCCAGCTCGGTTCCTGCGGGCACAGATACGCAGTATTTT. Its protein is CASSVPAGTDTQYF.

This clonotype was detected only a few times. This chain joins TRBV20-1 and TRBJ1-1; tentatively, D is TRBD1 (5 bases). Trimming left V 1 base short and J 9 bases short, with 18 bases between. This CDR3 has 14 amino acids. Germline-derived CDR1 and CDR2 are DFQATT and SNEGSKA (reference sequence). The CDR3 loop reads CSARVGSGSPKAFF. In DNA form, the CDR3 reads TGCAGTGCTAGAGTGGGATCAGGGTCCCCAAAAGCTTTCTTT.